This T cell receptor (beta chain) was identified during a study of naive and memory T cell subsets. On this clonotype itself: What it binds is unknown.

An equimolar mix of two oligonucleotides served as the beta constant-region primer for TRBC1 and TRBC2. The ligated cDNA underwent four PCR rounds using SP2 and nested alpha and beta constant-region primers. TCRdb reprocessed the UMI-ligation and nested PCR reads with MiXCR, giving one entry per CDR3 protein. The table has more than 100,000 distinct CDR3 sequences, roughly 36% seen once. General study results and limits: TCR counts from RNA may reflect activation-linked expression changes. From naive to CM, EM and EMRA, diversity decreased and Gini increased.

CMV status came from CD4+ T cell IFNgamma after overnight CMV lysate stimulation of fresh PBMCs. The receptor's source is a human donor in good health. The sequenced sample consisted of central memory CD4+ T cells from blood.

In DNA, the CDR3 is TGTGCCAGCAGCTTAACAGCGGGACAGCACAATGAGCAGTTCTTC. Amino acids: CASSLTAGQHNEQFF. The chain carries TRBV11-2 and TRBJ2-1; D is possibly TRBD1 or TRBD2 (7 bases each). The germline V gene encodes CDR1 SGHAT and CDR2 FQNNGV. The CDR3 extends over 15 amino acids. Trimming removed 2 bases at V and 5 bases at J, with 13 bases between.